These 10 T cell receptor beta chains came from one sample sequenced in a study of blood T cells in healthy people across ages. Then a second PCR, running roughly 7 to 11 cycles, was carried out with a sample-barcoded 5' primer and a J-beta primer mix. TCRdb itself ran the 5' RACE reads through MiXCR, one entry per CDR3 protein. The sample lists some 1.6 million distinct CDR3 sequences, roughly 32% occurring once. The sample consisted of blood. The origin of the receptors is a woman in her thirties in good health.

This clonotype turned up a few times. The rearrangement uses TRBV10-3 and TRBJ2-3; D might be TRBD1 (6 bases). CDR1 and CDR2 from the germline V gene are ENHRY and SYGVKD. V gave up 6 bases and J gave up 4 bases, with 14 bases separating them. This CDR3 region has 14 residues. The CDR3: CAIRDSWSPDTQYF. For the CDR3, the DNA is TGTGCCATCAGGGACAGTTGGAGCCCAGATACGCAGTATTTT.

This clonotype has only a few counts. This rearrangement joins TRBV5-1 to TRBJ2-7; the D gene is possibly TRBD1 (5 bases). Germline-derived CDR1 and CDR2 are SGHRS and YFSETQ. V gave up 0 bases and J gave up 5 bases, with 12 bases separating them. The CDR3 spans 14 residues. The CDR3 DNA follows: TGCGCCAGCAGCTTGGGTAGGGGCTACGACGAGCAGTACTTC. This codes for CASSLGRGYDEQYF. Supplemented by reference TRBV5-1 and TRBJ2-7, the full variable domain reads KAGVTQTPRYLIKTRGQQVTLSCSPISGHRSVSWYQQTPGQGLQFLFEYFSETQRNKGNFPGRFSGRQFSNSRSEMNVSTLELGDSALYLCASSLGRGYDEQYFGPGTRLTVT.

This clonotype was detected only a few times. V and J are TRBV20-1 and TRBJ2-7; the D gene is possibly TRBD2 (6 bases). This CDR3 is built from 12 residues. V dropped 6 bases and J dropped 4 bases, with 13 bases sitting between them. In germline, CDR1 is DFQATT, CDR2 SNEGSKA (reference sequence). The CDR3 reads CSAPGGGYEQYF. The CDR3 bases are TGCAGTGCGCCCGGGGGTGGGTACGAGCAGTACTTC.

About this clonotype itself: Mismatch with germline at one junction end may stem from a read error. The chain has TRBV6-6 and TRBJ2-1; D uncertain. CDR3 length: 15 residues. Germline V lookup: CDR1 MNHNY, CDR2 SVGAGI (reference sequence). CDR3 residues: CANSSGSYSYNEQFF. The CDR3 bases are TGTGCCAACAGTTCCGGGTCCTACTCCTACAATGAGCAGTTCTTC.

The chain recombines TRBV2 with TRBJ2-1; TRBD2 aligns across 13 bases. Losses at the gene ends were 4 bases for V and 10 bases for J; bases not matched to a gene: 7. Germline V gene sequence: CDR1 SNHLY, CDR2 FYNNEI. CDR3 length: 15 residues. CDR3 coding DNA: TGTGCCAGCAGTGCTTGGACTAGCGGGAGTGAGGAGCAGTTCTTC. Amino acids: CASSAWTSGSEEQFF.

This clonotype was detected a few times. Written as DNA, the CDR3 is TGCAGTGCTAGGCCGGGACAGGGGTTATACTACGAGCAGTACTTC. The encoded protein is CSARPGQGLYYEQYF. The chain combines TRBV20-1 with TRBJ2-7, with TRBD1 matching over 10 bases. The V gene's germline CDR1 is DFQATT and CDR2 SNEGSKA (reference sequence). J lost 3 bases, V lost 3 bases, and 8 bases had no gene match. CDR3 size: 15 residues.

This clonotype was seen only a few times. The chain joins TRBV5-1 to TRBJ2-1, with D tentatively TRBD2 (7 bases). V was pared by 3 bases and J by 4 bases, with 20 bases between. Germline values: CDR1 SGHRS, CDR2 YFSETQ. The CDR3 contains 17 residues. As DNA, the CDR3 is TGCGCCAGCAGCTCCGGTCAGGGGCGGGGGCCATACAATGAGCAGTTCTTC. Residues: CASSSGQGRGPYNEQFF.

The chain uses TRBV10-3 and TRBJ2-7; D is undetermined. The germline V gene has CDR1 ENHRY and CDR2 SYGVKD. The CDR3 spans 14 residues. The V gene lost 5 bases and the J gene lost 5 bases, with 16 bases spanning the gap. Here the CDR3 reads CAISPPDGYNEQYF. CDR3 bases: TGTGCCATCAGTCCGCCGGACGGGTACAACGAGCAGTACTTC.

The V call is TRBV10-3, the J call TRBJ2-5; 7 positions match TRBD1. Trimming took 8 bases from V and 5 from J; bases not matched to a gene: 14. Germline V gene data show CDR1 as ENHRY and CDR2 as SYGVKD. CDR3 length: 15 amino acids. DNA for the CDR3: TGTGCCATCTGTGGGACAGCGAGGGGCAGGGAGACCCAGTACTTC. As protein: CAICGTARGRETQYF.

Worth noting for this clonotype: A junction boundary mismatches the germline segment, possibly from a read error. The chain employs TRBV29-1 and TRBJ2-6; tentative D call: TRBD2 (6 bases). Germline V gene sequence: CDR1 SQVTM, CDR2 ANQGSEA. The CDR3 is made up of 14 amino acids. The CDR3: CSVGWDSGAHVLTF. In DNA form, the CDR3 reads TGCAGCGTTGGTTGGGACTCTGGGGCCCACGTCCTGACTTTC.